The 18 T cell receptor beta chains reported below all come from one sample, sequenced in a study of T cells expressing NK-cell markers (TCRdb year 2020). Library preparation employed 5' RACE. Instrument used: Illumina HiSeq 2000. TCRdb reprocessed the public reads and reports one entry per CDR3 protein sequence, without DNA. The sample table on file contains some 450,000 distinct CDR3 sequences. Together, the top ten hold 7.3% of the sample. The sequenced material came from blood T cells: a sorted CD56 or NKG2C T cell subset, CD4+ or CD8+ T cells, or bulk PBMC T cells (not recorded which). These receptors were collected from a woman aged 18-69 years in good health.

The genes are TRBV2 and TRBJ2-5; TCRdb indicates TRBD2, and absent DNA this call remains unverified. The length of the CDR3 is 14 residues. Germline V gene lookup returns CDR1 SNHLY and CDR2 FYNNEI. This CDR3 is CASGRAGGRETQYF.

This chain uses TRBV9 with TRBJ2-3. Looked up from germline, CDR1 is SGDLS and CDR2 is YYNGEE. CDR3 length: 16 amino acids. CDR3 in amino acids: CASSPTLSASTDTQYF.

The chain combines TRBV18 with TRBJ2-3. The CDR3 has 14 amino acids. From germline, CDR1 is KGHSH and CDR2 LQKENI. The chain's CDR3 is CASSPQKFTDTQYF.

This chain joins TRBV11-2 and TRBJ1-5. The CDR3 runs to 13 residues. The germline V gene encodes CDR1 SGHAT and CDR2 FQNNGV. CDR3 region: CASSFDRNQPQHF.

The chain carries TRBV2 and TRBJ2-2; no DNA is available, so the TRBD2 call from TCRdb remains unchecked. Germline CDR1 reads SNHLY; CDR2 reads FYNNEI. This CDR3 spans 13 amino acids. The CDR3 sequence: CASSRLASGELFF.

The J gene is TRBJ2-3, the V gene TRBV20-1; TCRdb picks TRBD2, but there is no DNA to check that call. This CDR3 has 15 amino acids. The V gene's germline CDR1 is DFQATT and CDR2 SNEGSKA (reference sequence). The CDR3 protein is CSATRLGEVTDTQYF.

This chain links TRBV7-8 with TRBJ2-2; TCRdb's D call of TRBD1 is untestable without DNA. This CDR3 has 17 amino acids. The V gene's germline CDR1 is SGHVS and CDR2 FQNEAQ. Here the CDR3 reads CASSLDLARGEGGELFF. The variable domain in full, with the rest retrieved from reference TRBV7-8 and TRBJ2-2, is GAGVSQSPRYKVAKRGQDVALRCDPISGHVSLFWYQQALGQGPEFLTYFQNEAQLDKSGLPSDRFFAERPEGSVSTLKIQRTQQEDSAVYLCASSLDLARGEGGELFFGEGSRLTVL.

The chain links TRBV7-3 to TRBJ2-3; TCRdb's assignment of TRBD2 cannot be checked, as there is no DNA. Germline loops: CDR1 SGHTA, CDR2 FQGTGA. This CDR3 has 18 residues. CDR3 amino acids: CASSLEELVASFTDTQYF.

This chain uses TRBV7-3 with TRBJ2-3. Germline loops: CDR1 SGHTA, CDR2 FQGTGA. The CDR3 consists of 13 residues. The CDR3 region is CASSLSTEDTQYF.

The V gene is TRBV20-1, the J gene TRBJ2-1; TCRdb lists TRBD2, though no DNA is available to test this call. Germline V gene data show CDR1 as DFQATT and CDR2 as SNEGSKA (reference sequence). This CDR3 is 13 amino acids long. This chain's CDR3 is CSAASGTYNEQFF.

This chain joins TRBV30 and TRBJ2-5; the D call from TCRdb, TRBD1, cannot be confirmed without DNA. CDR1 GTSNPN and CDR2 SVGIG come from the germline V gene (reference sequence). This CDR3 has 13 amino acids. The CDR3 loop reads CAWSRTGEETQYF.

The chain links TRBV29-1 to TRBJ1-2; TCRdb designates TRBD1, a call that cannot be tested without DNA. Germline loops: CDR1 SQVTM, CDR2 ANQGSEA. CDR3 size: 14 residues. The CDR3 spells CSVEQGSNDYGYTF.

This sequence joins TRBV5-8 and TRBJ2-3; the D call from TCRdb, TRBD1, cannot be confirmed without DNA. Germline V gene lookup returns CDR1 SGHTS and CDR2 YDEGEE. This CDR3 region has 15 residues. The CDR3 region is CASSLGQAITDTQYF.

The chain combines TRBV6-5 with TRBJ1-1. In germline, CDR1 is MNHEY, CDR2 SVGAGI. This CDR3 is 13 amino acids long. CDR3 loop: CASSYSRRFLAFF.

The chain joins TRBV19 to TRBJ1-4; the D call of TRBD1 rests on TCRdb alone, since no DNA is present to check it. The CDR3 is 15 amino acids. CDR1 is LNHDA, CDR2 SQIVND, per germline (reference sequence). This CDR3 is CASSHLGTLNEKLFF.

The chain recombines TRBV7-9 with TRBJ2-1; the TCRdb call, TRBD2, lacks DNA for checking. This CDR3 is 17 amino acids long. Germline-derived CDR1 and CDR2 are SEHNR and FQNEAQ (reference sequence). CDR3 loop: CASSLLSGLEKYNEQFF.

This chain connects TRBV19 to TRBJ2-1; as DNA is missing, the TRBD1 call by TCRdb cannot be tested. The CDR3 contains 17 residues. CDR1 and CDR2 (germline): LNHDA, SQIVND (reference sequence). The CDR3: CASTEGQGWGSYNEQFF.

This chain connects TRBV29-1 to TRBJ2-1; no DNA is available, so the TRBD2 call from TCRdb remains unchecked. Germline V gene lookup returns CDR1 SQVTM and CDR2 ANQGSEA. CDR3 length: 18 residues. The CDR3 protein is CSVEERLQLGGAYNEQFF.